This T cell receptor beta chain was obtained from a study of T-cell memory formation after mild COVID-19. With constant-segment primers, 5'RACE yielded cDNA libraries of TCR alpha and TCR beta that carried sample barcodes and UMIs. TCRdb reprocessed the 5' RACE reads with MiXCR, giving one entry per CDR3 protein. The sample lists a few hundred thousand distinct CDR3 sequences, 20% to 25% occurring once. Study-level points and caveats: CD8+ contracting clones occupied EMRA, while CD4+ ones occupied mainly CM and EM.

In the case of this clonotype: Its target is not known.

The CDR3 totals 17 residues. CDR1 and CDR2 (germline): MNHEY, SMNVEV (reference sequence). The ends lost 0 bases at V and 3 bases at J; junction bases unmatched: 4. This sequence joins TRBV27 and TRBJ2-3; TRBD2 matches 12 bases. This clonotype was obtained from an adult woman who had mild COVID-19 (a few samples of this study predate the infection). Cell type and time point are not known. The sequenced sample consisted of PBMCs or a T cell subset sorted from them (not recorded which). CDR3 loop: CASSLSRLAGVTDTQYF. The CDR3 region has the DNA TGTGCCAGCAGTTTATCTCGACTAGCGGGAGTTACAGATACGCAGTATTTT.